Given below is one T cell receptor beta chain in context. Original analysis: The authors estimated nucleated cell counts from reference gene primer amplification. Assay: immunoSEQ multiplex PCR; the TCRdb copy retains only in-frame clones and omits some. That table is the source of V, J and clone size, and D and trimming were worked out from the DNA. The sample records 100,000 to 150,000 clones, 85% being singletons. The data were obtained in a study of blood T cell repertoires in COVID-19. For the study at large: T cells, B-cell-depleted T cells, or PBMCs provided the cDNA or gDNA that served as material.

Seattle researchers signed up patients amid active infection and tracked them longitudinally. The TCR originated in a woman older than 75 with COVID-19, enrolled during active disease. The sequenced material came from peripheral blood.

The CDR3 loop is CASSQGTGGTQYF. CDR3 in DNA: TGTGCCAGCAGCCAGGGAACGGGGGGAACGCAGTATTTT. This chain links TRBV14 with TRBJ2-3; 7 nucleotides match TRBD2. Germline V gene sequence: CDR1 SGHDN, CDR2 FVKESK. V shed 3 bases and J 9 bases; nucleotides not matched to a gene: 6. The CDR3 totals 13 residues.